This entry concerns a single T cell receptor beta chain. The antigen is undetermined. The data stem from a study of T cell responses to AZD1222 COVID-19 vaccine. Findings and limits, study-wide: An increase in Spike-specific TCR breadth and depth was observed after two AZD1222 doses. The donor group comprised mostly white British people and more females; the analysis possibly underestimated clonal diversity. Repertoire sampling happened only post peak T cell response. Only six individuals given AZD1222 were seropositive at baseline.

The method was immunoSEQ multiplex PCR; TCRdb's version includes in-frame clones alone and lacks a portion of them. The profile covers 180,000 or so clones, with around nine tenths appearing a single time and approximately 1.8% taken by the ten largest. CDR1 and CDR2 (germline): MDHEN, SYDVKM. There are 13 residues in the CDR3. Between the trimmed V and J ends, which lost 3 bases and 1 base, there was a span of 6 bases. This clonotype originated in an adult who received the AZD1222 COVID-19 vaccine. The material was peripheral blood, obtained 28 days after the second AZD1222 dose. This sequence joins TRBV28 and TRBJ1-2; D is unresolved. CDR3 DNA: TGTGCCAGCAGTTTTGAAGATAACTATGGCTACACCTTC. Translated, it gives CASSFEDNYGYTF.